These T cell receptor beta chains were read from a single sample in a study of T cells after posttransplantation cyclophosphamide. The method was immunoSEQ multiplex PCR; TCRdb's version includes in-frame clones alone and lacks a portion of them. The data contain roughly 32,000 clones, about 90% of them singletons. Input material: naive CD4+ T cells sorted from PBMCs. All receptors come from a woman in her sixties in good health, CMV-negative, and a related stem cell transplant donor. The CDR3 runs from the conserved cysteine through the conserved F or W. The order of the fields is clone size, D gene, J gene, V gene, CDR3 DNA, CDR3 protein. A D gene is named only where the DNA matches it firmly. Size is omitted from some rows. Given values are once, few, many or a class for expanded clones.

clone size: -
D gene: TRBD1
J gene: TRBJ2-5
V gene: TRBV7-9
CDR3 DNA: TGTGCCAGCAGCTTCTTCACAGGGGGGCAAGAGACCCAGTACTTC
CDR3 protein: CASSFFTGGQETQYF

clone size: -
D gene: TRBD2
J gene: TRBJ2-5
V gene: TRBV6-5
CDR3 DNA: TGTGCCAGCAGTTACACAGGGGCGGGAGGGCGGGGGACCCAGTACTTC
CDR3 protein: CASSYTGAGGRGTQYF

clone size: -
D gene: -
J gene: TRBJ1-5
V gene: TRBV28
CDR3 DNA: TGTGCCAGCACCGGGGTTAGCAATCAGCCCCAGCATTTT
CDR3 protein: CASTGVSNQPQHF

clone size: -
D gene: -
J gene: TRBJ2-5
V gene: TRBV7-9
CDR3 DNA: TGTGCCAGCAGCCCGGGTACGCGGACTCAGTACTTC
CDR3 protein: CASSPGTRTQYF

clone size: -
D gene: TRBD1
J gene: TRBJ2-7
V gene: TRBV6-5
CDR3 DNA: TGTGCCAGCAGGTCCGGGACAGAAGCCTACGAGCAGTACTTC
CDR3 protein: CASRSGTEAYEQYF

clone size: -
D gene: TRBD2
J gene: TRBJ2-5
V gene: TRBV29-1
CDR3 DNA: TGCAGCGTTGGAGCCGGGAGGTTGTCAGAGACCCAGTACTTC
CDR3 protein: CSVGAGRLSETQYF

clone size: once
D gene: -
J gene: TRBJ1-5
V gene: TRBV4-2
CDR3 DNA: TGTGCCAGCAGCCAAGAACTGAGGGGAGGCGGCAATCAGCCCCAGCATTTT
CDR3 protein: CASSQELRGGGNQPQHF

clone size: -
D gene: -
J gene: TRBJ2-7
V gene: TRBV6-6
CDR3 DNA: TGTGCCAGCATCAAACAGGAGTCCTACGAGCAGTACTTC
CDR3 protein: CASIKQESYEQYF

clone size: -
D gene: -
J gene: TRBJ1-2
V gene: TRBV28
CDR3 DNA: TGTGCCAGCTCCCAGGGCGCAGGGGACTATGGCTACACCTTC
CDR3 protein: CASSQGAGDYGYTF

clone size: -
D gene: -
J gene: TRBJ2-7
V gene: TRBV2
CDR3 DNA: TGTGCCAGCAGTGAATTTGTCAGGGTCTACGAGCAGTACTTC
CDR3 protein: CASSEFVRVYEQYF

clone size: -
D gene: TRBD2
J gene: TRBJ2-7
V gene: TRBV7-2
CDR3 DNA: TGTGCCAGCAGCTGGAGACTAGCGGGGGGGCGGTACGAGCAGTACTTC
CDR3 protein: CASSWRLAGGRYEQYF

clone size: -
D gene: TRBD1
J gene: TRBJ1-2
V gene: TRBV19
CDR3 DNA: TGTGCCAGTAGTATAATTCAAGACAGGGTTTATGGCTACACCTTC
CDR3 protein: CASSIIQDRVYGYTF

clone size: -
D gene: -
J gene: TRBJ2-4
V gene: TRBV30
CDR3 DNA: TGTGCCTGGACGGGTCAGGGGCGGGAAAACATTCAGTACTTC
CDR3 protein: CAWTGQGRENIQYF

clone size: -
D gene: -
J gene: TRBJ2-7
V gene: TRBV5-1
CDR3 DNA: TGCGCCAGCAGCTTGGGACAGTGGGAGCAGTACTTC
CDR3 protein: CASSLGQWEQYF

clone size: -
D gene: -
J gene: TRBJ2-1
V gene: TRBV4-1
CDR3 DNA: TGCGCCAGCAGCCAGGAAGCGGCACTCGAGGAGAACAATGAGCAGTTCTTC
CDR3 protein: CASSQEAALEENNEQFF

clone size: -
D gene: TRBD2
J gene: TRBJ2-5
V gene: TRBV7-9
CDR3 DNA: TGTGCCAGCAGCGTCGGACTAGCGGGGGAGACCCAGTACTTC
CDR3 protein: CASSVGLAGETQYF

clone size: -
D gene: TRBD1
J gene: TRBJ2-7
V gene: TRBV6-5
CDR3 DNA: TGTGCCAGCAGTTACTTTCGGGGGACAGGGCAACACGAGCAGTACTTC
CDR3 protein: CASSYFRGTGQHEQYF

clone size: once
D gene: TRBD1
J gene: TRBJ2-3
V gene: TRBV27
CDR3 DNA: TGTGCCAGCAGGTCCGGGACAGGGTTGAGAGATACGCAGTATTTT
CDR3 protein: CASRSGTGLRDTQYF

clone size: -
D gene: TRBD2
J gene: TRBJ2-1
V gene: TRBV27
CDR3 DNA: TGTGCCAGCAGCCTACGGACTAGCGGCTACAATGAGCAGTTCTTC
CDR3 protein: CASSLRTSGYNEQFF

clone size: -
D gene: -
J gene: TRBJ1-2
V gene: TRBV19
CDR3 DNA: TGTGCCAGTAGTATCTCGACATCGTGGACCTTC
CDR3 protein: CASSISTSWTF